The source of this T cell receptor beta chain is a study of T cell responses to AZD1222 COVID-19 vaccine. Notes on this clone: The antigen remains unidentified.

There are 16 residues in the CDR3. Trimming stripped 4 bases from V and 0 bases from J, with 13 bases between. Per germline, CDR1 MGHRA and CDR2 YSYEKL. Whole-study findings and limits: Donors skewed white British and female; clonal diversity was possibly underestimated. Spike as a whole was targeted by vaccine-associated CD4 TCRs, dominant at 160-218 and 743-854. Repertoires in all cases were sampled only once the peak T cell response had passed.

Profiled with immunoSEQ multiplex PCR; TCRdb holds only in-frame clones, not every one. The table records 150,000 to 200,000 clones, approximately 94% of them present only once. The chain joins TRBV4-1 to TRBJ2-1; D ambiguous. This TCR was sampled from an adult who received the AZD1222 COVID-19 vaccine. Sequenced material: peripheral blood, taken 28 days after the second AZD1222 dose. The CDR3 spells CASSLNLLISYNEQFF. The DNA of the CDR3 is TGCGCCAGCAGCCTCAACTTACTAATCTCCTACAATGAGCAGTTCTTC.